This T cell receptor (beta chain) was sequenced for a study of blood T cell repertoires in COVID-19. Study information: The samples span acute and convalescent COVID-19 from the United States, Italy and Spain. T cells, B-cell-depleted T cells, or PBMCs provided the cDNA or gDNA that served as material.

Source study methods: Nucleated cell number was recorded as an estimate derived from reference gene primer amplification. Sequenced by immunoSEQ multiplex PCR; TCRdb stores in-frame clones only, minus some. The D gene and trimming were derived from the DNA, and the V and J assignments and clone size from that table. Of 100,000 to 150,000 clones listed, approximately 83% were seen once; the top ten hold about 11%. Trimming took off 4 bases at V and 1 base at J, with 17 bases between the two ends. The CDR3 spans 17 residues. CDR1 is LNHDA, CDR2 SQIVND, per germline (reference sequence). The sample was peripheral blood. The origin of this receptor is a man aged 55 to 70 with acute or convalescent COVID-19. The rearrangement uses TRBV19 and TRBJ1-5, with a possible D match to TRBD1 (6 bases). CDR3 in amino acids: CASSTLQGKGSNQPQHF. CDR3 in DNA: TGTGCCAGTAGTACTCTACAGGGAAAAGGGAGCAATCAGCCCCAGCATTTT.